What follows is one TCR beta chain and its context. This specimen includes other DNA sequences encoding the same CDR3. The sample comes from a study of cytomegalovirus exposure and HLA in healthy donors. As for the donors, each was a healthy bone marrow donor. This CDR3 is 14 amino acids long. Germline assignment: CDR1 SGHRS and CDR2 YFSETQ. Trimming removed 0 bases from V and 2 bases from J, with 6 bases in between. Primers for the PCR totalled 60 Vbeta and 13 Jbeta. Data came from immunoSEQ multiplex PCR; TCRdb stores just in-frame clones and leaves some out. The repertoire holds some 130,000 clones, with approximately 85% as singletons.

The sequence was obtained from a woman in her twenties or thirties in good health and CMV-seropositive. V and J are TRBV5-1 and TRBJ1-3; D not resolved. Sequencing was carried out using PBMCs. CDR3 sequence (DNA): TGCGCCAGCAGCTTGGATACGGCTGGAAACACCATATATTTT. Translating it yields CASSLDTAGNTIYF.